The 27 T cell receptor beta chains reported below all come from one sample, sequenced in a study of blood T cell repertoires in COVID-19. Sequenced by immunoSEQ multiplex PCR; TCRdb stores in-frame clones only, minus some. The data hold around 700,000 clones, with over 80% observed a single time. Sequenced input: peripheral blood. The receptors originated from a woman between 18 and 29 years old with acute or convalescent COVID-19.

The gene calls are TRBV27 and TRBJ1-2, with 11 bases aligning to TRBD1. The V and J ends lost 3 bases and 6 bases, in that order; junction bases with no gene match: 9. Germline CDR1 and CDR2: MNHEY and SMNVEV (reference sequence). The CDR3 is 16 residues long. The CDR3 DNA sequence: TGTGCCAGCAGTTTTGGAGGGGACAGGGGGATACATGGCTACACCTTC. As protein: CASSFGGDRGIHGYTF.

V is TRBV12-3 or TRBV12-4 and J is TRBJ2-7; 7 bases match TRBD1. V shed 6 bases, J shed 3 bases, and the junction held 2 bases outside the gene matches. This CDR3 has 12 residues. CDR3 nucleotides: TGTGCCAGCAGAAGACAGGGCTACGAGCAGTACTTC. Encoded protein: CASRRQGYEQYF.

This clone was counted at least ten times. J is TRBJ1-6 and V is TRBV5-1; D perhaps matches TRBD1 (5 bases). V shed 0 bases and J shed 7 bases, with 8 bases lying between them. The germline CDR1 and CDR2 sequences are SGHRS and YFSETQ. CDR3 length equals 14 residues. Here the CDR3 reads CASSLAGWNSPLHF. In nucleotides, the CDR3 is TGCGCCAGCAGCTTGGCAGGGTGGAATTCACCCCTCCACTTT.

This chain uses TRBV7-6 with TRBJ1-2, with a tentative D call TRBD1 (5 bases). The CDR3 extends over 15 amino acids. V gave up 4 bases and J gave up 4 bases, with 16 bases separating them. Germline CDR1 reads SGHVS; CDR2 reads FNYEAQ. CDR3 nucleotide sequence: TGTGCCAGCAGCTCCTTCAGGGATTACGGCTATGGCTACACCTTC. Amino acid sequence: CASSSFRDYGYGYTF.

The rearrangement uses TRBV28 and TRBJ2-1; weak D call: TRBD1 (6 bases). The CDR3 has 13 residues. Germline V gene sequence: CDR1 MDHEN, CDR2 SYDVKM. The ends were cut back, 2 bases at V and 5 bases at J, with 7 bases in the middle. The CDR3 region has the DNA TGTGCCAGCAGTTTACCAGGGGACAATGAGCAGTTCTTC. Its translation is CASSLPGDNEQFF.

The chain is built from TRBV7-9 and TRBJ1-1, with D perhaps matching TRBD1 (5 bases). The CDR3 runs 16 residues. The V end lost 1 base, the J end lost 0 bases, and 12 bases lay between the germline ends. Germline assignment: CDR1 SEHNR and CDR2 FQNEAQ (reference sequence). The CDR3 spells CASSLGRGLVNTEAFF. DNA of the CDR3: TGTGCCAGCAGCTTAGGTCGGGGACTGGTGAACACTGAAGCTTTCTTT. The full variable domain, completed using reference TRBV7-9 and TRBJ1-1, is DTGVSQNPRHKITKRGQNVTFRCDPISEHNRLYWYRQTLGQGPEFLTYFQNEAQLEKSRLLSDRFSAERPKGSFSTLEIQRTEQGDSAMYLCASSLGRGLVNTEAFFGQGTRLTVV.

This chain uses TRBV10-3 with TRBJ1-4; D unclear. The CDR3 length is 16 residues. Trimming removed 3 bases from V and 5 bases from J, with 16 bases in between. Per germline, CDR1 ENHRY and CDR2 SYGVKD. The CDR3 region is CAISDPLYYKNEKLFF. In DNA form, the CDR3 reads TGTGCCATCAGTGACCCTCTCTACTACAAGAATGAAAAACTGTTTTTT.

The CDR3 DNA is TGTGCCTGGAGTGTGTCCCTGATAGTGGAGAGCCTCTCCACAGATACGCAGTATTTT. Its translation is CAWSVSLIVESLSTDTQYF. The chain combines TRBV30 with TRBJ2-3; unclear D gene. The CDR3 extends over 19 amino acids. Germline V CDR1 and CDR2: GTSNPN, SVGIG (reference sequence). V lost 0 bases to trimming and J lost 2 bases, with 24 bases between them.

CDR3 amino acids: CASSLRSNSYNEQFF. The CDR3 bases are TGTGCCAGCAGCTTACGGTCCAACTCCTACAATGAGCAGTTCTTC. The V gene is TRBV7-3, the J gene TRBJ2-1; no firm D call. CDR1 and CDR2 (germline): SGHTA, FQGTGA. The CDR3 totals 15 residues. The V and J ends lost 2 bases and 0 bases respectively, with 8 bases between them.

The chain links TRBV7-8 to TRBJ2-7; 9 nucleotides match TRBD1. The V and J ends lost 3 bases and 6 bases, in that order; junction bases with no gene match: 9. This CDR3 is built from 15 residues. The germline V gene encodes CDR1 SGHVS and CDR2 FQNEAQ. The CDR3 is CASSFTGTGFGEQYF. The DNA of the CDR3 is TGTGCCAGCAGCTTTACCGGGACAGGGTTCGGCGAGCAGTACTTC.

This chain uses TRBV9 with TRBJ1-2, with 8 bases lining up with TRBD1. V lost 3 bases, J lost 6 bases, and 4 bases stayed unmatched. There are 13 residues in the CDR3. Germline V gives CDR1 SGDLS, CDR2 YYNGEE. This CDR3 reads CASSGQGANGYTF. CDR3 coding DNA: TGTGCCAGCAGCGGGCAGGGGGCTAATGGCTACACCTTC.

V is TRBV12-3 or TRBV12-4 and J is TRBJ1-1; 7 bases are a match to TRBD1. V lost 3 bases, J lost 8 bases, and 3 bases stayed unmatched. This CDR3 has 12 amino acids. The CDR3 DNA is TGTGCCAGCAGTTTCCCCAGGGGGGAAGCTTTCTTT. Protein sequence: CASSFPRGEAFF.

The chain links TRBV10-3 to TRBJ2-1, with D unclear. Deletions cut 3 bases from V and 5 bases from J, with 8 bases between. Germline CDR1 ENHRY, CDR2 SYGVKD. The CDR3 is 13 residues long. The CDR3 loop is CAISEGTDNEQFF. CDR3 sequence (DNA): TGTGCCATCAGTGAAGGCACAGACAATGAGCAGTTCTTC.

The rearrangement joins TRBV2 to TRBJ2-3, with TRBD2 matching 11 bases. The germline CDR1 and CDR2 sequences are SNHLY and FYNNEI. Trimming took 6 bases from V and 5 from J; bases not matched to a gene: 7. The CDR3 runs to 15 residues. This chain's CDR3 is CASSASGGPRDTQYF. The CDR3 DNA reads TGTGCCAGCAGCGCTAGCGGGGGGCCGCGAGATACGCAGTATTTT.

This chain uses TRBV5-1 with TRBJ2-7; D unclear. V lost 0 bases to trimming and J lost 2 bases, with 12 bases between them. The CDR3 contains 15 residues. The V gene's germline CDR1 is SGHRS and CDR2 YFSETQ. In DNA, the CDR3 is TGCGCCAGCAGCTTGGGTGCTAGACCCCCCTACGAGCAGTACTTC. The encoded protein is CASSLGARPPYEQYF.

The CDR3 loop is CASSPEAGVGKTQYF. CDR3 sequence (DNA): TGTGCCAGCTCACCAGAGGCAGGGGTTGGAAAGACCCAGTACTTC. The chain carries TRBV18 and TRBJ2-5; tentative D call: TRBD1 (6 bases). The CDR3 covers 15 residues. Germline CDR1 KGHSH, CDR2 LQKENI. Trimming removed 2 bases at V and 6 bases at J, with 16 bases between. Combining the CDR3 with reference TRBV18 and TRBJ2-5 gives the whole variable domain NAGVMQNPRHLVRRRGQEARLRCSPMKGHSHVYWYRQLPEEGLKFMVYLQKENIIDESGMPKERFSAEFPKEGPSILRIQQVVRGDSAAYFCASSPEAGVGKTQYFGPGTRLLVL.

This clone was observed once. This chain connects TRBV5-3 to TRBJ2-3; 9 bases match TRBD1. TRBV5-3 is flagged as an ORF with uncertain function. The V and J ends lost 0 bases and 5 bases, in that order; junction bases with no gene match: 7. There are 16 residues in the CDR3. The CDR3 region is CARSLAGTGKEDTQYF. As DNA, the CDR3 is TGTGCCAGAAGCTTGGCCGGGACAGGGAAGGAAGATACGCAGTATTTT.

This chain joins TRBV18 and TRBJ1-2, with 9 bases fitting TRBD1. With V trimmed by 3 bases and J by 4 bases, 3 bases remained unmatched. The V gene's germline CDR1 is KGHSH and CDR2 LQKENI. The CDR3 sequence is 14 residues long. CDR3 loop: CASSPQTGGYGYTF. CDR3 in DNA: TGTGCCAGCTCACCTCAGACAGGGGGCTATGGCTACACCTTC.

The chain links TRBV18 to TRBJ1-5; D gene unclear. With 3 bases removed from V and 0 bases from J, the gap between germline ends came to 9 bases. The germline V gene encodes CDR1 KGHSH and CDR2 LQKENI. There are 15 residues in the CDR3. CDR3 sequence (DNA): TGTGCCAGCTCACCCCCGGGGTATAGCAATCAGCCCCAGCATTTT. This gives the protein CASSPPGYSNQPQHF. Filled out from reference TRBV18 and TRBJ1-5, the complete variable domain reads NAGVMQNPRHLVRRRGQEARLRCSPMKGHSHVYWYRQLPEEGLKFMVYLQKENIIDESGMPKERFSAEFPKEGPSILRIQQVVRGDSAAYFCASSPPGYSNQPQHFGDGTRLSIL.

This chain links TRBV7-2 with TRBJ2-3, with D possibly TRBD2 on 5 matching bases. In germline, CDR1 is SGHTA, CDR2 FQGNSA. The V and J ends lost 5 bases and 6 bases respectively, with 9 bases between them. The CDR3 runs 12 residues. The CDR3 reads CASSPVADTQYF. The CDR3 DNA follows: TGTGCCAGCAGCCCCGTAGCGGATACGCAGTATTTT.

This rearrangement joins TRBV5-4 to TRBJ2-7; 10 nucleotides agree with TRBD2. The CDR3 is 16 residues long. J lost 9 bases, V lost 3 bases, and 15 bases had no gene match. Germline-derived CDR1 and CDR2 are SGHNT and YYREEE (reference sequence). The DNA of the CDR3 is TGTGCCAGCAGCTCAAACTCAGGTGCTAGCGGGGGCGGGCAGTACTTC. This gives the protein CASSSNSGASGGGQYF. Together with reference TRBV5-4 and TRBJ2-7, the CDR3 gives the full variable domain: ETGVTQSPTHLIKTRGQQVTLRCSSQSGHNTVSWYQQALGQGPQFIFQYYREEENGRGNFPPRFSGLQFPNYSSELNVNALELDDSALYLCASSSNSGASGGGQYFGPGTRLTVT.

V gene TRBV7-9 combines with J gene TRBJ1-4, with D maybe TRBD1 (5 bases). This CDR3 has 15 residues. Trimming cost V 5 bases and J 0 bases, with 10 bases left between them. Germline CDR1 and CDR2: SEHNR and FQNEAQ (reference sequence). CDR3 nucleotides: TGTGCCAGCAGCCCGGGGGTTGCAACTAATGAAAAACTGTTTTTT. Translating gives CASSPGVATNEKLFF.

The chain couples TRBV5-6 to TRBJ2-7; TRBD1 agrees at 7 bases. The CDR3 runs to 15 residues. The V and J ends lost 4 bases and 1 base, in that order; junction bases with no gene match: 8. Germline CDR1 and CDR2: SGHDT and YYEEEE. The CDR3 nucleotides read TGTGCCAGCAGCGCGGACAGGAAAGCATCCTACGAGCAGTACTTC. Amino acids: CASSADRKASYEQYF. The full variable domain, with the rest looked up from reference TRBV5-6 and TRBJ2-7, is DAGVTQSPTHLIKTRGQQVTLRCSPKSGHDTVSWYQQALGQGPQFIFQYYEEEERQRGNFPDRFSGHQFPNYSSELNVNALLLGDSALYLCASSADRKASYEQYFGPGTRLTVT.

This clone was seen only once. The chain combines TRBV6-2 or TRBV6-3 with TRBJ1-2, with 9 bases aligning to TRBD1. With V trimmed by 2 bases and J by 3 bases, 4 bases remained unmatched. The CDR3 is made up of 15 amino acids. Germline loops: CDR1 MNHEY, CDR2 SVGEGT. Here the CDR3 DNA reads TGTGCCAGCAGTTACGGGGACAGGGTGTACTATGGCTACACCTTC. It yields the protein CASSYGDRVYYGYTF.

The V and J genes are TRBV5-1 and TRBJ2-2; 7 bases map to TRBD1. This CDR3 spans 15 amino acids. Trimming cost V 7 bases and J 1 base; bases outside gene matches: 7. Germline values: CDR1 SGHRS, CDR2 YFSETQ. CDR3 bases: TGCGCCAGCGAGACCGGGACAGTGAACACCGGGGAGCTGTTTTTT. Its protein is CASETGTVNTGELFF.

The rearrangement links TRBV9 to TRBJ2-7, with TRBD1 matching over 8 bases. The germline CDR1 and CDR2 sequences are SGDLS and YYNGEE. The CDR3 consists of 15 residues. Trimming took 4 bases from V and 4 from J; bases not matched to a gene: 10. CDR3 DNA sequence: TGTGCCAGCAGCTTTACAGACAGGGGAGCGTACGAGCAGTACTTC. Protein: CASSFTDRGAYEQYF. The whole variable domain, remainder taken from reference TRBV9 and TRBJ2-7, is DSGVTQTPKHLITATGQRVTLRCSPRSGDLSVYWYQQSLDQGLQFLIQYYNGEERAKGNILERFSAQQFPDLHSELNLSSLELGDSALYFCASSFTDRGAYEQYFGPGTRLTVT.

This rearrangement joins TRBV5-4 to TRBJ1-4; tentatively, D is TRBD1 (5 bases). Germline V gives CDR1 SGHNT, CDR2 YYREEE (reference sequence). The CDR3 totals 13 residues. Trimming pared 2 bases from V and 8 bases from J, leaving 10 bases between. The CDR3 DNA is TGTGCCAGCAGCTTTCAGGGAGGCGAAAAACTGTTTTTT. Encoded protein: CASSFQGGEKLFF.